This T cell receptor beta chain was captured by sequencing in a study of low-dose radiotherapy and immunotherapy resistance in tumors (dated by TCRdb to 2022 to 2024). At the level of the whole study: Cohort 1 received 0.5 Gy per fraction every 2 weeks, with a prescribed total PTV dose of 6.5 Gy. For Cohort 2, the dose was 1 Gy per fraction given every two weeks, adding up to 13 Gy in total across 26 weeks. Patients were given nivolumab as a 240 mg flat dose every two weeks and ipilimumab at 1 mg/kg every six weeks, with both drugs delivered intravenously. Cyclophosphamide 200 mg/m2 was administered intravenously every two weeks, one day before each radiation and immunotherapy administration. Patients took aspirin 300 mg orally once daily for four cycles, starting on cycle 1 day 1. Randomization of trial participants into treatment groups was not performed. Eight patients were included in the translational analysis, namely three from the first dose cohort plus the first five from the second dose cohort.

The trim is 6 bases for V and 7 bases for J, with a gap of 17 bases between the germline ends. The CDR3 contains 13 residues, cysteine and phenylalanine counted. The retained sequence is limited to the CDR3, 39 bases, with the frame set at the first base. CDR1 and CDR2, per the germline V gene, are SGHRS and YFSETQ. Explained via the paper, the time point label denotes: before trial treatment. Donors were enrolled in RACIN, a single-arm phase I dose-escalation trial combining nivolumab, ipilimumab, aspirin, low-dose cyclophosphamide and low-dose radiotherapy. To be eligible, a patient needed to have an advanced solid tumor that was TIL-negative. Comments on this clonotype: It has no known antigen specificity. A read error is the likely source, as a far larger clone sits one nucleotide away.

Data came from an Illumina HiSeq 2500. First-strand cDNA was synthesized using Superscript III and a set of TRAV- and TRBV-specific primers, so that both TCRalpha and TCRbeta chains were covered. TCRs were amplified with Phusion for around 21 PCR cycles, with a constant-region primer paired with the adapter attached to the V primers. Isolated mRNA was amplified with the MessageAmp II aRNA Amplification Kit, using a roughly 17-hour in vitro transcription at 37°C. mRNA for TCR sequencing was isolated with the Dynabeads mRNA DIRECT Purification Kit. Indexed Illumina adapters were added in a second roughly 26-cycle Phusion PCR, and the resulting products were purified with AMPure XP beads. The authors' pipeline ran thus. Custom Perl scripts pooled TCR sequences encoding the same protein, removed out-of-frame sequences and computed each clonotype's abundance. TCR sequences supported by only a single read were excluded from analysis. Among the metrics used to describe the repertoires were Shannon entropy, Gini index, clonality, richness, and the frequency of TCRs shared between repertoires. Starting from the raw public reads, TCRdb applied fastp trimming at Q25, assembled clones with MiXCR and retained in-frame beta chains. Each CDR3 protein gets just one entry, which takes the most common genes and DNA from the rows behind it. TCRdb's processing, not the authors' own work, is the source of the V and J calls. The table for this sample lists 70,000 to 95,000 distinct CDR3 sequences; 18% of them were counted only once. Jointly, the top ten make up roughly 3% of the sample.

The receptor comes from a male donor with prostate cancer. Rearrangement joined TRBV5-1 to TRBJ2-7, with the D gene tentatively TRBD1 or TRBD2, based on 6 matching bases in each. The sequences come from PBMCs, collected before treatment. The DNA sequence is TGCGCCAGCAATACCGGCGGGGACAATGAGCAGTACTTC. Its protein is CASNTGGDNEQYF.